These 5 T cell receptor beta chains were all obtained from the same sample, sequenced in a study of cytomegalovirus exposure and HLA in healthy donors. The PCR contained 60 Vbeta and 13 Jbeta primers. Measured with immunoSEQ multiplex PCR; TCRdb has only the in-frame clones, and not every one. This sample's table reports 150,000 or so clones. Sequencing was carried out using PBMCs. The receptors come from a woman aged 50 to 60 in good health and CMV-seronegative.

The chain carries TRBV15 and TRBJ1-5; D not certain. Germline V gene data show CDR1 as LNHNV and CDR2 as YYDKDF (reference sequence). The CDR3 spans 15 residues. The germline V and J ends were trimmed by 4 bases and 5 bases, with 15 bases remaining between them. In DNA form, the CDR3 reads TGTGCCACCAGCAAGGACTACTCCATAGATCAGCCCCAGCATTTT. Encoded protein: CATSKDYSIDQPQHF.

V usage is TRBV15 and J usage is TRBJ1-2; D is unclear. The CDR3 runs 16 residues. Germline CDR1 LNHNV, CDR2 YYDKDF (reference sequence). V was trimmed by 1 base and J by 4 bases, leaving 16 bases between them. The CDR3 bases are TGTGCCACCAGCAGAGCCCCCGGAGCCGGGATCTATGGCTACACCTTC. Translated: CATSRAPGAGIYGYTF.

This rearrangement joins TRBV27 to TRBJ1-2; D uncertain. V was pared by 5 bases and J by 0 bases, with 4 bases between. The CDR3 is made up of 12 amino acids. Looked up from germline, CDR1 is MNHEY and CDR2 is SMNVEV (reference sequence). This chain's CDR3 is CASSPTNYGYTF. CDR3 DNA sequence: TGTGCCAGCAGTCCTACTAACTATGGCTACACCTTC.

This chain connects TRBV19 to TRBJ2-1; D is unresolved. The CDR3 runs 16 residues. Germline CDR1 and CDR2: LNHDA and SQIVND (reference sequence). Trimming shortened V by 2 bases and J by 0 bases, and 11 bases separated the two germline ends. CDR3 residues: CASSISRSLSYNEQFF. The CDR3 bases are TGTGCCAGTAGTATAAGTCGGTCCCTCTCCTACAATGAGCAGTTCTTC.

The CDR3 protein is CSAASSTSGDTQYF. The CDR3 DNA sequence: TGCAGCGCCGCTAGCTCCACCTCGGGAGATACGCAGTATTTT. V is TRBV29-1 and J is TRBJ2-3; TRBD2 is a possible D gene (5 bases). In germline, CDR1 is SQVTM, CDR2 ANQGSEA. V was pared by 7 bases and J by 5 bases, with 19 bases between. CDR3 length: 14 amino acids.